This entry lists 32 T cell receptor beta chains sequenced from one sample in a study of T-cell reconstitution after alpha-beta-depleted transplantation in children. For TCRbeta, the library was prepared with unique molecular identifiers. TCRdb itself ran the PCR reads through MiXCR, one entry per CDR3 protein. Among about 480,000 distinct CDR3 sequences listed, around 12% were seen once. This sample comprised PBMCs from the stem cell graft donor, obtained from the stem cell graft. These receptors were collected from a human donor who donated a stem cell graft to a child with combined immunodeficiency.

This chain links TRBV30 with TRBJ2-1; 9 nucleotides agree with TRBD2. The germline gives CDR1 GTSNPN, CDR2 SVGIG (reference sequence). J lost 1 base, V lost 2 bases, and 12 bases had no gene match. This CDR3 is 18 amino acids long. CDR3 region: CAWSPRGSLAGSYNEQFF. The CDR3 coding sequence is TGTGCCTGGAGTCCCCGGGGCTCCCTAGCGGGGTCCTACAATGAGCAGTTCTTC.

In this sample, this clonotype turned up a few times. This chain joins TRBV7-2 and TRBJ2-6; 7 bases agree with TRBD2. Per the germline V gene, CDR1 is SGHTA and CDR2 is FQGNSA. The CDR3 runs to 13 residues. J lost 13 bases, V lost 1 base, and 4 bases had no gene match. CDR3 nucleotide sequence: TGTGCCAGCAGCTTAGGACTAGCAGCAGTCCTGACTTTC. It translates to CASSLGLAAVLTF. Full variable domain (rest looked up from reference TRBV7-2 and TRBJ2-6): GAGVSQSPSNKVTEKGKDVELRCDPISGHTALYWYRQSLGQGLEFLIYFQGNSAPDKSGLPSDRFSAERTGGSVSTLTIQRTQQEDSAVYLCASSLGLAAVLTFGAGSRLTVL.

A few counts support this clonotype. The chain couples TRBV27 to TRBJ2-5; 9 bases align to TRBD2. Germline lookup yields CDR1 MNHEY and CDR2 SMNVEV (reference sequence). The V segment lost 5 bases and the J segment 0 bases; nucleotides outside the gene matches: 16. The CDR3 is 19 residues long. CDR3 nucleotide sequence: TGTGCCAGCAGTCCCCCCTCGAATTGGCTAGCGGGATACCAAGAGACCCAGTACTTC. It is translated as CASSPPSNWLAGYQETQYF.

This clonotype turned up a few times. The chain joins TRBV4-3 to TRBJ2-5; 7 positions match TRBD1. There are 15 residues in the CDR3. The germline CDR1 and CDR2 sequences are LGHNA and YSLEER. Germline trimming cut 4 bases from V and 4 bases from J; bases unmatched to any gene: 9. As DNA, the CDR3 is TGCGCCAGCAGCCTACGACAGGGCAGTCTAGAGACCCAGTACTTC. It specifies CASSLRQGSLETQYF.

The chain joins TRBV20-1 to TRBJ2-3; D may be TRBD2 (6 bases). CDR1 and CDR2 from the germline V gene are DFQATT and SNEGSKA (reference sequence). This CDR3 is 15 amino acids long. Deletions cut 0 bases from V and 1 base from J, with 11 bases between. The DNA of the CDR3 is TGCAGTGCTAGAGATCTAGCGTTGGGCACAGATACGCAGTATTTT. Amino acids: CSARDLALGTDTQYF.

This chain links TRBV12-1 with TRBJ2-7; whether TRBD2, the table's D call, matches the DNA was not checked. TRBV12-1 is a pseudogene segment. The CDR3 is made up of 19 amino acids. The DNA of the CDR3 is TGTGCCAGCAGCTTGAAGGGACTAGCGGGAGGTACCATCTCCTACGAGCAGTACTTC. It is translated as CASSLKGLAGGTISYEQYF.

The chain recombines TRBV7-9 with TRBJ1-5; D not certain. The V end was cut by 5 bases, the J end by 5 bases, with 16 bases between. This CDR3 is built from 15 residues. Germline V gives CDR1 SEHNR, CDR2 FQNEAQ (reference sequence). CDR3 region: CASSPTTELDQPQHF. CDR3 nucleotides: TGTGCCAGCAGCCCCACGACGGAGCTCGATCAGCCCCAGCATTTT.

This clonotype was picked up many times. The CDR3 sequence: CASSLARQGTDTQYF. As DNA, the CDR3 is TGTGCCAGCAGTTTGGCGAGACAGGGAACAGATACGCAGTATTTT. The V and J genes are TRBV12-3 or TRBV12-4 and TRBJ2-3; 7 bases agree with TRBD1. V was clipped by 3 bases and J by 3 bases; unmatched bases: 6. The CDR3 sequence is 15 residues long.

This clonotype showed up many times. The genes are TRBV5-1 and TRBJ2-1, with TRBD1 matching over 10 bases. The V gene end was trimmed by 4 bases and the J gene end by 5 bases; junction bases not matched to a gene: 6. Germline CDR1 and CDR2: SGHRS and YFSETQ. The CDR3 length is 15 residues. This CDR3 is CASSPRGQGNNEQFF. In DNA form, the CDR3 reads TGCGCCAGCAGCCCCAGGGGACAGGGGAACAATGAGCAGTTCTTC. Based on the CDR3 plus reference TRBV5-1 and TRBJ2-1, the full variable domain is KAGVTQTPRYLIKTRGQQVTLSCSPISGHRSVSWYQQTPGQGLQFLFEYFSETQRNKGNFPGRFSGRQFSNSRSEMNVSTLELGDSALYLCASSPRGQGNNEQFFGPGTRLTVL.

The chain couples TRBV29-1 to TRBJ1-2, with a tentative D call TRBD1 (6 bases). Germline loops: CDR1 SQVTM, CDR2 ANQGSEA. Trimming took off 0 bases at V and 8 bases at J, with 13 bases between the two ends. The CDR3 loop spans 13 amino acids. The CDR3 nucleotides are TGCAGCGTTGAAGATCGGACGGGGACAGGCTACACCTTC. It specifies CSVEDRTGTGYTF.

The chain has TRBV7-6 and TRBJ2-6, with 7 positions matching TRBD1. The length of the CDR3 is 17 residues. Trimming at V came to 5 bases and at J to 0 bases, leaving 7 bases not matched to a gene. Looked up from germline, CDR1 is SGHVS and CDR2 is FNYEAQ. CDR3 DNA: TGTGCCAGCAGCCCGACGGACAGGTACTCTGGGGCCAACGTCCTGACTTTC. Translated, it gives CASSPTDRYSGANVLTF. Supplemented by reference TRBV7-6 and TRBJ2-6, the full variable domain reads GAGVSQSPRYKVTKRGQDVALRCDPISGHVSLYWYRQALGQGPEFLTYFNYEAQQDKSGLPNDRFSAERPEGSISTLTIQRTEQRDSAMYRCASSPTDRYSGANVLTFGAGSRLTVL.

The CDR3 region is CASSYGTLRTAYEQYF. CDR3 nucleotides: TGCGCCAGCAGCTACGGGACTCTCCGGACGGCCTACGAGCAGTACTTC. The chain is built from TRBV5-1 and TRBJ2-7, with a tentative D call TRBD2 (6 bases). V gave up 3 bases and J gave up 2 bases, with 18 bases separating them. The CDR3 runs 16 residues. Looked up from germline, CDR1 is SGHRS and CDR2 is YFSETQ.

In its sample, this clonotype was seen a few times. This chain connects TRBV7-9 to TRBJ2-7; 7 positions agree with TRBD1. CDR3 length equals 14 residues. CDR1 SEHNR and CDR2 FQNEAQ come from the germline V gene (reference sequence). V lost 4 bases to trimming and J lost 0 bases; unmatched junction nucleotides: 3. CDR3 region: CASSSWDSSYEQYF. The DNA of the CDR3 is TGTGCCAGCAGCTCCTGGGACAGCTCCTACGAGCAGTACTTC. The entire variable domain, with the rest obtained from reference TRBV7-9 and TRBJ2-7, is as follows: DTGVSQNPRHKITKRGQNVTFRCDPISEHNRLYWYRQTLGQGPEFLTYFQNEAQLEKSRLLSDRFSAERPKGSFSTLEIQRTEQGDSAMYLCASSSWDSSYEQYFGPGTRLTVT.

The V and J genes are TRBV19 and TRBJ2-7, with 9 bases that match TRBD1. V lost 5 bases, J lost 5 bases, and 4 bases stayed unmatched. Germline CDR1 reads LNHDA; CDR2 reads SQIVND (reference sequence). The CDR3 sequence is 13 residues long. Here the CDR3 reads CASSVRDRDEQYF. In DNA, the CDR3 is TGTGCCAGTAGTGTCCGGGACAGGGACGAGCAGTACTTC.

This clonotype was detected ten times or more. The CDR3 loop reads CATSRTGFSYNEQFF. DNA for the CDR3: TGTGCCACCAGTAGGACAGGATTCTCCTACAATGAGCAGTTCTTC. The chain couples TRBV24-1 to TRBJ2-1, with 7 bases identical to TRBD1. J was trimmed by 0 bases and V by 6 bases; bases with no gene match: 4. This CDR3 is built from 15 residues. Germline CDR1 is KGHDR and CDR2 is SFDVKD.

This chain links TRBV6-1 with TRBJ1-3; 8 nucleotides agree with TRBD1. There are 15 residues in the CDR3. V trimming: 6 bases; J trimming: 4 bases; junction bases outside the gene matches: 8. CDR1 is MNHNS, CDR2 SASEGT, per germline. This CDR3 reads CASRLQGARGNTIYF. In DNA form, the CDR3 reads TGTGCCAGCAGACTCCAGGGGGCGAGAGGAAACACCATATATTTT.

This chain joins TRBV7-9 and TRBJ2-7; TRBD1 is a possible D gene (6 bases). V gave up 5 bases and J gave up 5 bases, with 22 bases separating them. Germline assignment: CDR1 SEHNR and CDR2 FQNEAQ (reference sequence). This CDR3 has 16 residues. The CDR3 sequence is CASSPYPTGSGDEQYF. The CDR3 DNA sequence: TGTGCCAGCAGCCCCTACCCAACAGGGTCCGGTGACGAGCAGTACTTC.

The V and J genes are TRBV4-3 and TRBJ1-5; D is undetermined. V lost 1 base and J 5 bases, leaving 6 bases between the germline ends. CDR1 and CDR2 from the germline V gene are LGHNA and YSLEER. The CDR3 is 13 amino acids. The CDR3 loop is CASSQARYQPQHF. Here the CDR3 DNA reads TGCGCCAGCAGCCAAGCACGATATCAGCCCCAGCATTTT.

This clonotype has ten or more counts. The rearrangement uses TRBV12-3 or TRBV12-4 and TRBJ1-2; D uncertain. V was shortened by 7 bases and J by 4 bases, with 19 bases between the two germline ends. The CDR3 has 15 amino acids. In nucleotides, the CDR3 is TGTGCCAGCACCCCCCGCAGGCAGCTGAGCTATGGCTACACCTTC. It translates to CASTPRRQLSYGYTF.

This clonotype appeared a few times. Here the CDR3 reads CASILDSFSYNEQFF. CDR3 DNA: TGTGCCAGCATCTTAGATTCTTTCTCCTACAATGAGCAGTTCTTC. The chain employs TRBV12-3 or TRBV12-4 and TRBJ2-1; no clear D. With 7 bases removed from V and 0 bases from J, the gap between germline ends came to 13 bases. CDR3 size: 15 residues.

This clonotype was found a few times. J is TRBJ2-1 and V is TRBV5-1; possibly TRBD1 for D (6 bases). The CDR3 sequence is 17 residues long. The V and J ends lost 0 bases and 2 bases respectively, with 15 bases between them. In germline, CDR1 is SGHRS, CDR2 YFSETQ. The CDR3 region is CASSLGIAGVTYNEQFF. The CDR3 nucleotides read TGCGCCAGCAGCTTGGGTATTGCAGGGGTCACCTACAATGAGCAGTTCTTC.

The chain is built from TRBV7-2 and TRBJ1-2; D not certain. The CDR3 extends over 17 amino acids. The V end lost 7 bases, the J end lost 3 bases, and 24 bases lay between the germline ends. Germline CDR1 and CDR2: SGHTA and FQGNSA. CDR3 DNA sequence: TGTGCCAGCACTCGGCGAACTTCAAACCGTTTGGACTATGGCTACACCTTC. Translating it yields CASTRRTSNRLDYGYTF. The variable domain in full, completed from reference TRBV7-2 and TRBJ1-2, reads GAGVSQSPSNKVTEKGKDVELRCDPISGHTALYWYRQSLGQGLEFLIYFQGNSAPDKSGLPSDRFSAERTGGSVSTLTIQRTQQEDSAVYLCASTRRTSNRLDYGYTFGSGTRLTVV.

This clonotype has just a few counts. V gene TRBV10-3 combines with J gene TRBJ2-3; D possibly uses TRBD1 or TRBD2 (6 bases each). Germline V CDR1 and CDR2: ENHRY, SYGVKD. The germline V and J ends were trimmed by 5 bases and 0 bases, with 12 bases remaining between them. The length of the CDR3 is 15 residues. The CDR3 region is CAISSTGASTDTQYF. The CDR3 DNA reads as TGTGCCATCAGTAGCACGGGGGCTAGCACAGATACGCAGTATTTT.

This chain uses TRBV12-3 or TRBV12-4 with TRBJ2-1; perhaps TRBD2 as D (7 bases). The CDR3 spans 18 residues. The V end was cut by 4 bases, the J end by 0 bases, with 19 bases between. The CDR3, as DNA: TGTGCCAGCAGTTGGGGCAGTGGGGGGGCGAGCTCCTACAATGAGCAGTTCTTC. This encodes CASSWGSGGASSYNEQFF.

The sample holds a few counts of this clonotype. This chain joins TRBV20-1 and TRBJ1-1, with a weak D call TRBD1 (5 bases). CDR3 length: 12 amino acids. The V end lost 4 bases, the J end lost 6 bases, and 12 bases lay between the germline ends. Germline V lookup: CDR1 DFQATT, CDR2 SNEGSKA (reference sequence). The CDR3 nucleotides are TGCAGTGCTACCCAGGGAGGCGCTGAAGCTTTCTTT. It codes for CSATQGGAEAFF.

Many counts were recorded for this clonotype. The V call is TRBV28, the J call TRBJ1-5; TRBD1 matches at 7 bases. This CDR3 spans 13 amino acids. CDR1 and CDR2 from the germline V gene are MDHEN and SYDVKM. With V trimmed by 5 bases and J by 4 bases, 2 bases remained unmatched. Written as DNA, the CDR3 is TGTGCCAGCAGTAACAGGGGAAATCAGCCCCAGCATTTT. Its protein is CASSNRGNQPQHF.

The J gene is TRBJ1-1, the V gene TRBV5-4; no clear D gene. CDR3 size: 13 residues. Trimming took off 6 bases at V and 0 bases at J, with 9 bases between the two ends. Germline V gene data show CDR1 as SGHNT and CDR2 as YYREEE (reference sequence). CDR3 region: CASKGRMNTEAFF. CDR3 bases: TGTGCCAGCAAGGGCAGGATGAACACTGAAGCTTTCTTT.

This sequence joins TRBV9 and TRBJ1-2, with D possibly matching TRBD1 (6 bases). The CDR3 is 14 amino acids. Germline CDR1 SGDLS, CDR2 YYNGEE. Trimming left V 4 bases short and J 0 bases short, with 10 bases between. This CDR3 reads CASSPGTPNYGYTF. The CDR3 DNA follows: TGTGCCAGCAGCCCTGGGACACCTAACTATGGCTACACCTTC.

This clonotype came up many times. This sequence joins TRBV7-2 and TRBJ2-7; 9 nucleotides line up with TRBD1. This CDR3 contains 14 residues. Germline CDR1 reads SGHTA; CDR2 reads FQGNSA. Germline trimming cut 3 bases from V and 9 bases from J; bases unmatched to any gene: 9. The CDR3 region is CASSLSGTGTTQYF. CDR3 coding DNA: TGTGCCAGCAGCTTGTCCGGGACAGGGACGACGCAGTACTTC.

This sequence joins TRBV28 and TRBJ2-1, with 12 bases fitting TRBD2. V was pared by 3 bases and J by 4 bases, with 4 bases of the junction left unmatched. Germline V lookup: CDR1 MDHEN, CDR2 SYDVKM. This CDR3 spans 16 amino acids. The CDR3 protein is CASSFGLAGGYNEQFF. CDR3 coding DNA: TGTGCCAGCAGTTTTGGGCTAGCGGGGGGGTACAATGAGCAGTTCTTC.

The chain links TRBV2 to TRBJ2-4; D is unclear. Trimming removed 3 bases from V and 7 bases from J, with 1 base in between. CDR3 size: 10 residues. From germline, CDR1 is SNHLY and CDR2 FYNNEI. CDR3 protein: CASSENIQYF. For the CDR3, the DNA is TGTGCCAGCAGTGAGAACATTCAGTACTTC.

At least ten counts were recorded for this clonotype. The rearrangement joins TRBV9 to TRBJ1-5, with a possible D match to TRBD1 (5 bases). CDR3 length: 14 residues. Germline assignment: CDR1 SGDLS and CDR2 YYNGEE. The germline V and J ends were trimmed by 0 bases and 3 bases, with 7 bases remaining between them. The CDR3 here is CASSVGGYNQPQHF. In DNA form, the CDR3 reads TGTGCCAGCAGCGTAGGGGGGTACAATCAGCCCCAGCATTTT. The full variable domain, with the rest looked up from reference TRBV9 and TRBJ1-5, is DSGVTQTPKHLITATGQRVTLRCSPRSGDLSVYWYQQSLDQGLQFLIQYYNGEERAKGNILERFSAQQFPDLHSELNLSSLELGDSALYFCASSVGGYNQPQHFGDGTRLSIL.